This T cell receptor (beta chain) was profiled in a study of read filtering for tumor transcriptome and immune sequencing. Findings and limits, study-wide: Dropping single-read clonotypes raised IR-seq and RNA-seq shared-clonotype correlation.

Regarding this clonotype: The antigen remains undetermined.

This library used approximately 390 ng RNA and molecular barcoded adaptors spanning alpha/delta and beta/gamma chains. TCRdb redid the calling of the reads with MiXCR, one entry per CDR3 protein. The sample yields approximately 65,000 distinct CDR3 sequences, 11% to 15% seen once. CDR1 and CDR2 from the germline V gene are SNHLY and FYNNEI. The CDR3 runs to 12 residues. Trimming took off 7 bases at V and 6 bases at J, with 11 bases between the two ends. The rearrangement joins TRBV2 to TRBJ2-3, with no clear D. The specimen was a population of CD138-negative cells sorted from bone marrow. The clonotype originates from a donor at least 40 years old with multiple myeloma. The CDR3 loop reads CASTAIIDTQYF. In nucleotides, the CDR3 is TGTGCCAGCACGGCGATAATCGATACGCAGTATTTT.